The clone carrying this T cell receptor (beta chain) was seen a few times. Its antigen is as yet unknown. Germline V gene data show CDR1 as DFQATT and CDR2 as SNEGSKA (reference sequence). There are 15 residues in the CDR3. The V gene end was trimmed by 6 bases and the J gene end by 5 bases; junction bases not matched to a gene: 13. The entry originates in a study of identical twins. Study-wide results and limits: Out-of-frame alpha sequences common to twins were enriched for low generation probability. In monozygotic twins, models underestimated the sharing of out-of-frame TCR alpha.

A universal primer site arose from template switching, and cDNA bore unique molecular identifiers. Via MiXCR, TCRdb re-called the 5' RACE reads, giving one row per CDR3 protein. The profile covers 400,000 or so distinct CDR3 sequences, with about 10% appearing a single time and 7.5% to 9.5% taken by the ten largest. Healthy Caucasians alone served as donors. Sample: naive T cells sorted from blood. The chain combines TRBV20-1 with TRBJ2-5; TRBD2 matches 9 bases. The source is a woman between 50 and 59 years old in good health. The CDR3 coding sequence is TGCAGTGCCGAGTCTGGGACTAGCTGGACCGAGACCCAGTACTTC. Amino acids: CSAESGTSWTETQYF.